These T cell receptor beta chains were read from a single sample in a study of spatial heterogeneity in lung cancer. TCRdb processed the 5' RACE reads anew with MiXCR; each CDR3 protein has one entry. The table records more than 12,000 distinct CDR3 sequences, about a tenth of them present only once. The starting material was PBMCs, obtained at surgery. These receptors came from a female donor with early-stage non-small cell lung cancer. Both conserved end residues are part of each CDR3. The order of the fields is CDR3 DNA, CDR3 protein, clone size, D gene, V gene, J gene. A D gene is named only where the DNA matches it firmly. Clone size is not always given. Where it is, it says once, few, many or a class for expanded clones.

TGTGCCAGTACGGAGGGCAGCTTGATAACGGGAACTAATGAAAAACTGTTTTTT	CASTEGSLITGTNEKLFF	many	.	TRBV19	TRBJ1-4
TGTGCCAGCAGCCCGGGACTAGCGGTCTACGAGCAGTACTTC	CASSPGLAVYEQYF	many	TRBD2	TRBV7-6	TRBJ2-7
TGCAGCGTAGGACAGAGCAATCAGCCCCAGCATTTT	CSVGQSNQPQHF	many	.	TRBV29-1	TRBJ1-5
TGCAGTGCTAGCCTCAACCGGGACCCCTACAATGAGCAGTTCTTC	CSASLNRDPYNEQFF	many	.	TRBV20-1	TRBJ2-1
TGTGCCAGCAGCTTAGGAGGGGTTGACTCCTACAATGAGCAGTTCTTC	CASSLGGVDSYNEQFF	many	.	TRBV7-2	TRBJ2-1
TGTGCCAGCAGCTTAAGTAGCGGGGGCGCCAGGGAGCAGTTCTTC	CASSLSSGGAREQFF	.	TRBD2	TRBV11-3	TRBJ2-1
TGCGCCAGCAGCTTTGGTTATTTGGATGAGCAGTTCTTC	CASSFGYLDEQFF	many	.	TRBV5-1	TRBJ2-1
TGTGCCACCAGCAGAGGTTTCGGGCAGGTTGGGGAAAAACTGTTTTTT	CATSRGFGQVGEKLFF	many	.	TRBV15	TRBJ1-4
TGTGCCAGCAGCTTAGGGAAAAGATCGGAAGCTTTCTTT	CASSLGKRSEAFF	medium-sized	.	TRBV7-6	TRBJ1-1
TGTGCCAGCAGCTTAGCGATGGCAGGCCGAACTGAAAAACTGTTTTTT	CASSLAMAGRTEKLFF	many	.	TRBV7-2	TRBJ1-4
TGTGCCAGCAGCCCCTCAGGGGGGACGGAGACCCAGTACTTC	CASSPSGGTETQYF	many	.	TRBV28	TRBJ2-5
TGTGCCAGCAGCCCTCCGGGGTGGCAAGAGACCCAGTACTTC	CASSPPGWQETQYF	few	.	TRBV7-8	TRBJ2-5
TGTGCCAGCAGCCCACCTCTCCGGGACAGGGCCTCCTACGAGCAGTACTTC	CASSPPLRDRASYEQYF	many	TRBD1	TRBV11-1	TRBJ2-7
TGTGCCAGTAGTGCCCCTGACAGGGGAGGTGAAGCTTTCTTT	CASSAPDRGGEAFF	many	TRBD1	TRBV19	TRBJ1-1
TGTGCCAGCAGCTTAGGGACTCCTGAGGACGAGCAGTACTTC	CASSLGTPEDEQYF	medium-sized	.	TRBV7-9	TRBJ2-7
TGTGCCAGCAGTTTAGGGGGATCACCCCTCCACTTT	CASSLGGSPLHF	.	.	TRBV12-3/TRBV12-4	TRBJ1-6
TGCAGCTCCGGGGGGGTACCGGCGTTGTACGAGCAGTACTTC	CSSGGVPALYEQYF	few	TRBD2	TRBV29-1	TRBJ2-7
TGTGCCAGCAGCCATCCCCGAGAACAGGGGGCTACCTACGAGCAGTACTTC	CASSHPREQGATYEQYF	few	TRBD1	TRBV4-2	TRBJ2-7
TGTGCCTGGGTGGGACAAATGGGACGGAACTATGGCTACACCTTC	CAWVGQMGRNYGYTF	.	.	TRBV30	TRBJ1-2